The 32 T cell receptor beta chains below come from one sample, sequenced in a study of T-cell memory formation after mild COVID-19. TCRdb itself ran the 5' RACE reads through MiXCR, one entry per CDR3 protein. The sample shows 250,000 to 350,000 distinct CDR3 sequences, about 15% of them seen only once. Material for sequencing was PBMCs or a T cell subset sorted from them (not recorded which). The receptors shown here come from a man younger than 35 who had mild COVID-19 (a few samples of this study predate the infection). Cell type and time point are not known.

This clonotype was detected ten times or more. V is TRBV6-1 and J is TRBJ1-1, with D tentatively TRBD1 (5 bases). CDR1 and CDR2 (germline): MNHNS, SASEGT. V shed 1 base and J shed 6 bases, with 12 bases lying between them. The CDR3 has 14 amino acids. Written as DNA, the CDR3 is TGTGCCAGCAGTGAAGGACCAGGGTTCGCTGAAGCTTTCTTT. This translates into CASSEGPGFAEAFF.

This clonotype occurred many times. V usage is TRBV6-5 and J usage is TRBJ2-3; 7 bases map to TRBD2. Germline CDR1 reads MNHEY; CDR2 reads SVGAGI. This CDR3 comprises 15 residues. Germline trimming cut 2 bases from V and 0 bases from J; bases unmatched to any gene: 2. Here the CDR3 DNA reads TGTGCCAGCAGTTACGGGACTACCAGCACAGATACGCAGTATTTT. Residues: CASSYGTTSTDTQYF.

This clonotype was recorded at least ten times. The chain combines TRBV20-1 with TRBJ2-3; D uncertain. CDR1 and CDR2 from the germline V gene are DFQATT and SNEGSKA (reference sequence). The V end was cut by 6 bases, the J end by 4 bases, with 11 bases between. The CDR3 sequence is 12 residues long. The DNA for the CDR3 is TGCAGTGCCACCTCCCCTCCAGATACGCAGTATTTT. This encodes CSATSPPDTQYF.

Only a few counts were recorded for this clonotype. This chain's CDR3 is CASRIGLAGAYTQYF. CDR3 DNA: TGTGCCAGCAGGATCGGACTAGCGGGGGCATATACGCAGTATTTT. The gene calls are TRBV7-2 and TRBJ2-3; 13 bases fit TRBD2. The CDR3 is 15 residues long. Looked up from germline, CDR1 is SGHTA and CDR2 is FQGNSA. After removal of 6 bases from V and 7 bases from J, the junction contained 7 bases not matched to a gene.

This clonotype was detected a few times. This sequence joins TRBV7-9 and TRBJ2-5; no reliable D call. The CDR3 spans 14 residues. Germline-derived CDR1 and CDR2 are SEHNR and FQNEAQ (reference sequence). V lost 4 bases to trimming and J lost 2 bases, with 11 bases between them. CDR3 DNA: TGTGCCAGCAGCTCGGTCGGGTTACAAGAGACCCAGTACTTC. It specifies CASSSVGLQETQYF.

This clonotype was seen only a few times. The chain recombines TRBV3-1 with TRBJ1-6, with D unresolved. This CDR3 contains 14 residues. Trimming pared 0 bases from V and 8 bases from J, leaving 8 bases between. Germline values: CDR1 LGHDT, CDR2 YNNKEL (reference sequence). The CDR3 loop is CASSQEVGYSPLHF. CDR3 DNA sequence: TGTGCCAGCAGCCAAGAGGTGGGATATTCACCCCTCCACTTT.

Here the CDR3 reads CASSRLTDYGYTF. The CDR3 DNA reads TGTGCCAGCAGTCGATTGACAGACTATGGCTACACCTTC. The chain employs TRBV27 and TRBJ1-2; a weak D match, TRBD1 (5 bases). The ends were cut back, 5 bases at V and 3 bases at J, with 10 bases in the middle. This CDR3 is 13 amino acids long. From germline, CDR1 is MNHEY and CDR2 SMNVEV (reference sequence).

The CDR3 nucleotides are TGTGCCAGCAGCGCCAGGAACAGAGGCTACACCTTC. As protein: CASSARNRGYTF. The chain has TRBV9 and TRBJ1-2; no clear D. CDR1 is SGDLS, CDR2 YYNGEE, per germline. The V end was cut by 3 bases, the J end by 8 bases, with 11 bases between. The CDR3 consists of 12 residues.

The chain couples TRBV12-3 or TRBV12-4 to TRBJ1-1; no clear D. This CDR3 region has 13 residues. Trimming pared 3 bases from V and 11 bases from J, leaving 16 bases between. For the CDR3, the DNA is TGTGCCAGCAGTTTTGACTCCGGCCCCTTCGCTTTCTTT. Its protein is CASSFDSGPFAFF.

This clonotype has a handful of counts. This chain joins TRBV7-8 and TRBJ2-1, with 9 nucleotides matching TRBD2. With V trimmed by 7 bases and J by 7 bases, 11 bases remained unmatched. The germline V gene has CDR1 SGHVS and CDR2 FQNEAQ. There are 15 residues in the CDR3. The CDR3 bases are TGTGCCAGCACCCAGGGGACTAGCAGTGGGAATGAGCAGTTCTTC. This gives the protein CASTQGTSSGNEQFF.

In nucleotides, the CDR3 is TGTGCCAGCAGTGAAGCGTGGGGAGGGGCGGTGGCCTCCTATAATTCACCCCTCCACTTT. Amino acids: CASSEAWGGAVASYNSPLHF. The J gene is TRBJ1-6, the V gene TRBV2; perhaps TRBD1 as D (5 bases). This CDR3 contains 20 residues. With 0 bases removed from V and 0 bases from J, the gap between germline ends came to 18 bases. Germline V CDR1 and CDR2: SNHLY, FYNNEI.

Only a few counts were recorded for this clonotype. V gene TRBV27 combines with J gene TRBJ2-2, with D perhaps assigned TRBD1 or TRBD2 (5 bases each). The CDR3 has 16 residues. Trimming shortened V by 7 bases and J by 1 base, and 16 bases separated the two germline ends. Germline assignment: CDR1 MNHEY and CDR2 SMNVEV (reference sequence). The CDR3 nucleotides read TGTGCCAGCACTCGATTCGGGGCCCGGAACACCGGGGAGCTGTTTTTT. Translated, it gives CASTRFGARNTGELFF.

CDR3 residues: CASSYPGSDEKLFF. CDR3 DNA sequence: TGTGCCAGCAGTTACCCAGGCAGTGATGAAAAACTGTTTTTT. The V and J genes are TRBV6-2 or TRBV6-3 and TRBJ1-4; unclear D gene. The germline V and J ends were trimmed by 2 bases and 6 bases, with 10 bases remaining between them. Germline-derived CDR1 and CDR2 are MNHEY and SVGEGT. This CDR3 contains 14 residues.

CDR3 loop: CASSPTGSGYQETQYF. Here the CDR3 DNA reads TGTGCCAGCAGCCCGACAGGGTCGGGGTACCAAGAGACCCAGTACTTC. The rearrangement joins TRBV7-9 to TRBJ2-5; 7 bases align to TRBD1. The length of the CDR3 is 16 residues. Germline loops: CDR1 SEHNR, CDR2 FQNEAQ (reference sequence). Losses at the gene ends were 5 bases for V and 0 bases for J; bases not matched to a gene: 9.

The chain combines TRBV7-2 with TRBJ2-3; D remains unclear. This CDR3 is built from 12 residues. Germline V gene sequence: CDR1 SGHTA, CDR2 FQGNSA. Trimming took 1 base from V and 7 from J, leaving 6 bases between them. CDR3 coding DNA: TGTGCCAGCAGCTTAGTGAAATATACGCAGTATTTT. This encodes CASSLVKYTQYF.

Only a few counts were recorded for this clonotype. The V call is TRBV7-2, the J call TRBJ2-7; possible D gene TRBD1, 6 bases. The germline CDR1 and CDR2 sequences are SGHTA and FQGNSA. This CDR3 region has 14 residues. V lost 3 bases to trimming and J lost 4 bases, with 13 bases between them. This CDR3 is CASSLTQGPYEQYV. For the CDR3, the DNA is TGTGCCAGCAGCTTGACACAGGGACCGTACGAGCAGTACGTC.

The V and J genes are TRBV5-1 and TRBJ1-2; weak D call: TRBD1 (5 bases). This CDR3 comprises 13 residues. Trimming stripped 0 bases from V and 8 bases from J, with 11 bases between. Germline V lookup: CDR1 SGHRS, CDR2 YFSETQ. CDR3 DNA sequence: TGCGCCAGCAGCTTGGTAGGGGAGGGAGGCTACACCTTC. It yields the protein CASSLVGEGGYTF.

This clonotype was detected many times. The J gene is TRBJ1-2, the V gene TRBV2; TRBD1 aligns across 9 bases. This CDR3 contains 12 residues. The V gene end was trimmed by 6 bases and the J gene end by 7 bases; junction bases not matched to a gene: 3. Per the germline V gene, CDR1 is SNHLY and CDR2 is FYNNEI. CDR3 coding DNA: TGTGCCAGCAGGGACAGGGGAGGTGGCTACACCTTC. Its translation is CASRDRGGGYTF.

The chain combines TRBV27 with TRBJ2-2, with a weak D call TRBD1 (7 bases). There are 16 residues in the CDR3. The ends were cut back, 2 bases at V and 4 bases at J, with 14 bases in the middle. CDR1 is MNHEY, CDR2 SMNVEV, per germline (reference sequence). The CDR3 coding sequence is TGTGCCAGCAGTTTACGGGCAGGGGGACTCACCGGGGAGCTGTTTTTT. Amino acid sequence: CASSLRAGGLTGELFF.

This clonotype was seen a handful of times. The junction departs from the called germline gene at one end, perhaps through a read error. CDR3 nucleotide sequence: TGTGCTAGCAGCCCCTGGGGGGGAGCACAAGAGACCCAGTACTTC. Protein sequence: CASSPWGGAQETQYF. The chain couples TRBV7-7 to TRBJ2-5; 7 bases match TRBD2. The germline CDR1 and CDR2 sequences are SSHAT and FNYEAQ (reference sequence). The CDR3 has 15 residues.

The genes are TRBV20-1 and TRBJ2-3, with D unclear. This CDR3 comprises 13 residues. Trimming removed 8 bases from V and 0 bases from J, with 12 bases in between. Germline V gene sequence: CDR1 DFQATT, CDR2 SNEGSKA (reference sequence). CDR3 amino acids: CSPTHSSTDTQYF. The CDR3, as DNA: TGCAGTCCGACTCACTCTAGCACAGATACGCAGTATTTT.

J is TRBJ2-5 and V is TRBV6-6; tentative D call: TRBD2 (7 bases). From germline, CDR1 is MNHNY and CDR2 SVGAGI (reference sequence). There are 14 residues in the CDR3. Trimming removed 10 bases from V and 2 bases from J, with 17 bases in between. CDR3 sequence reads: CAIFRGGAQETQYF. The CDR3 DNA reads as TGTGCCATCTTCAGGGGAGGGGCGCAAGAGACCCAGTACTTC.

This clonotype showed up many times. The J gene is TRBJ2-1, the V gene TRBV6-6; tentative D call: TRBD1 (6 bases). This CDR3 has 13 residues. The germline gives CDR1 MNHNY, CDR2 SVGAGI (reference sequence). Trimming removed 6 bases from V and 5 bases from J, with 11 bases in between. This CDR3 is CASSGTPHNEQFF. As DNA, the CDR3 is TGTGCCAGCAGCGGGACACCCCACAATGAGCAGTTCTTC.

This clonotype was detected a few times. The chain is built from TRBV9 and TRBJ2-1, with 10 bases identical to TRBD1. Per the germline V gene, CDR1 is SGDLS and CDR2 is YYNGEE. This CDR3 has 16 residues. Trimming cost V 3 bases and J 7 bases; bases outside gene matches: 10. CDR3 region: CASSALGQGVVNEQFF. CDR3 bases: TGTGCCAGCAGCGCACTAGGACAGGGGGTTGTTAATGAGCAGTTCTTC.

This clonotype was detected a few times. This rearrangement joins TRBV4-2 to TRBJ2-6, with TRBD2 matching 7 bases. The CDR3 runs 19 residues. V gave up 4 bases and J gave up 0 bases; unmatched junction bases: 12. The germline V gene has CDR1 LGHNA and CDR2 YNFKEQ. The CDR3 nucleotides read TGTGCCAGCAGCCTTAACGGTGCGGGGGTGAGCTCTGGGGCCAACGTCCTGACTTTC. The encoded protein is CASSLNGAGVSSGANVLTF.

This clonotype appeared a few times. J is TRBJ2-5 and V is TRBV7-9; TRBD1 matches 12 bases. The V gene end was trimmed by 5 bases and the J gene end by 5 bases; junction bases not matched to a gene: 9. Germline V gene lookup returns CDR1 SEHNR and CDR2 FQNEAQ (reference sequence). This CDR3 region has 16 residues. CDR3 DNA: TGTGCCAGCAGCCTCATGGGACAGGGGGCAGGGGAGACCCAGTACTTC. This sequence encodes CASSLMGQGAGETQYF.

The chain links TRBV20-1 to TRBJ2-1, with a possible D match to TRBD2 (7 bases). Germline V CDR1 and CDR2: DFQATT, SNEGSKA (reference sequence). This CDR3 has 16 amino acids. V was cut by 5 bases and J by 4 bases, with 21 bases left in between. The CDR3 nucleotides are TGCAGTGCTCCCCCCCGGACCGCGGGGGCATACAATGAGCAGTTCTTC. Residues: CSAPPRTAGAYNEQFF.

Only a few counts were recorded for this clonotype. The rearrangement joins TRBV20-1 to TRBJ2-7, with 7 bases that match TRBD1. Germline V CDR1 and CDR2: DFQATT, SNEGSKA (reference sequence). The CDR3 totals 17 residues. With 2 bases clipped from V and 0 bases from J, the junction kept 13 bases outside the gene matches. CDR3 coding DNA: TGCAGTGCTAGATATCTACGTGAGGGGGCCTCCTCCTACGAGCAGTACGTC. It is translated as CSARYLREGASSYEQYV.

This clonotype occurred once. The V call is TRBV2, the J call TRBJ2-3; a possible D gene is TRBD1 (6 bases). The CDR3 spans 16 residues. Germline V CDR1 and CDR2: SNHLY, FYNNEI. Trimming shortened V by 0 bases and J by 8 bases, and 18 bases separated the two germline ends. The chain's CDR3 is CASSEARADSRGTQYF. DNA for the CDR3: TGTGCCAGCAGTGAAGCGAGGGCGGACAGCCGGGGTACGCAGTATTTT.

Only a few counts were recorded for this clonotype. V gene TRBV5-1 combines with J gene TRBJ2-3; 7 bases fit TRBD2. The V gene end was trimmed by 7 bases and the J gene end by 4 bases; junction bases not matched to a gene: 12. The CDR3 has 15 residues. CDR1 and CDR2 from the germline V gene are SGHRS and YFSETQ. CDR3 sequence (DNA): TGCGCCAGCGGACCTGGGAGGGGTTTGTCAGATACGCAGTATTTT. Its protein product is CASGPGRGLSDTQYF. The full variable domain, in which reference TRBV5-1 and TRBJ2-3 provide the parts outside the CDR3, is KAGVTQTPRYLIKTRGQQVTLSCSPISGHRSVSWYQQTPGQGLQFLFEYFSETQRNKGNFPGRFSGRQFSNSRSEMNVSTLELGDSALYLCASGPGRGLSDTQYFGPGTRLTVL.

This clonotype came up a few times. The V and J genes are TRBV7-9 and TRBJ1-1; the D is unclear. The CDR3 sequence is 15 residues long. Trimming pared 5 bases from V and 3 bases from J, leaving 16 bases between. Per germline, CDR1 SEHNR and CDR2 FQNEAQ (reference sequence). The CDR3 DNA reads TGTGCCAGCAGCCCCCCCGACCGGGCCCACACTGAAGCTTTCTTT. Translating gives CASSPPDRAHTEAFF.

This chain uses TRBV4-3 with TRBJ2-3, with 9 bases that match TRBD1. Trimming removed 4 bases from V and 4 bases from J; junction bases left unmatched: 9. Germline V gives CDR1 LGHNA, CDR2 YSLEER. This CDR3 contains 16 residues. CDR3 sequence (DNA): TGCGCCAGCAGCCGCTCTACAGGGGGCAGGTCAGATACGCAGTATTTT. This gives the protein CASSRSTGGRSDTQYF.